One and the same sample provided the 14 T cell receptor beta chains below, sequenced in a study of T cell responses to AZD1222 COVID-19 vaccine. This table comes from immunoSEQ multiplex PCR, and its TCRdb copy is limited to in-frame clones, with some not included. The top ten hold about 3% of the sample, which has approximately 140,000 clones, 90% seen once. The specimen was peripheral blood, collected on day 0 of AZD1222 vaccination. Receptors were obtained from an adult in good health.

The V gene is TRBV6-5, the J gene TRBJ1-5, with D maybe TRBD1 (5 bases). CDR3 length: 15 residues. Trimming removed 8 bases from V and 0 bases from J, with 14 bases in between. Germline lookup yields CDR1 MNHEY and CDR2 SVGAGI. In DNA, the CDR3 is TGTGCCAGCCAGCCAGGGACGGTTAGCAATCAGCCCCAGCATTTT. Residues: CASQPGTVSNQPQHF.

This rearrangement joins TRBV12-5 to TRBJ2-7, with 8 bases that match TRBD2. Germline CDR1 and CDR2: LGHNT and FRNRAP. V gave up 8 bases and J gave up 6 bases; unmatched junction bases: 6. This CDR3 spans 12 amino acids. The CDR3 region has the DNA TGTGCTAGTACGCCCGGGGGGGGCGAGCAGTACTTC. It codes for CASTPGGGEQYF.

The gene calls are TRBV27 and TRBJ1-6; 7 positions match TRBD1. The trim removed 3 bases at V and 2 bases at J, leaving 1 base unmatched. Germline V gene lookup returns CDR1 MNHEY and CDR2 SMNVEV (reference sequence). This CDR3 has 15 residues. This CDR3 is CASSFQGAYNSPLHF. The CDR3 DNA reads TGTGCCAGCAGTTTCCAGGGGGCCTATAATTCACCCCTCCACTTT.

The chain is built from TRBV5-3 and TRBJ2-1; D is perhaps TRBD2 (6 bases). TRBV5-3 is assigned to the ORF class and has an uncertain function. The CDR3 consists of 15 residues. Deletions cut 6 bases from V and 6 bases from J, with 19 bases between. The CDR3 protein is CARKLGGGTRNEQFF. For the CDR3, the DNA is TGTGCCAGAAAACTAGGCGGCGGGACGCGCAATGAGCAGTTCTTC.

CDR3 sequence: CASSLAGWNTQYF. The DNA of the CDR3 is TGTGCCAGCAGCTTGGCGGGGTGGAATACGCAGTATTTT. The chain combines TRBV5-6 with TRBJ2-3; TRBD2 is a possible D gene (5 bases). Germline V lookup: CDR1 SGHDT, CDR2 YYEEEE. The CDR3 covers 13 residues. V lost 0 bases and J 7 bases, leaving 9 bases between the germline ends.

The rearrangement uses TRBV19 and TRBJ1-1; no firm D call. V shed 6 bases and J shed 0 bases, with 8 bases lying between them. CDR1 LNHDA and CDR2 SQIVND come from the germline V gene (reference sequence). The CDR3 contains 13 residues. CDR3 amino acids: CASREGLNTEAFF. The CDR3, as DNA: TGTGCCAGTAGGGAGGGCTTGAACACTGAAGCTTTCTTT.

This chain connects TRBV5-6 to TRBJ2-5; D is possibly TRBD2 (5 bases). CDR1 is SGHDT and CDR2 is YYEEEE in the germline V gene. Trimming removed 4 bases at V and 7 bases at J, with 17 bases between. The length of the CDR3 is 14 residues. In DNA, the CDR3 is TGTGCCAGCAGCCTGGAGTCGGGGTCAGGGACCCAGTACTTC. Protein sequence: CASSLESGSGTQYF.

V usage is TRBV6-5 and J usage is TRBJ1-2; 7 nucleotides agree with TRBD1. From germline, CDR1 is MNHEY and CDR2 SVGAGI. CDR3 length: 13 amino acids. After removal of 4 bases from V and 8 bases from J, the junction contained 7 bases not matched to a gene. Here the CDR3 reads CASSLQGSGGYTF. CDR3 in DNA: TGTGCCAGCAGTTTACAGGGGTCAGGGGGCTACACCTTC.

The CDR3 is CASSPPSGGSFNEQFF. CDR3 nucleotide sequence: TGTGCCAGCAGCCCCCCTAGCGGGGGGTCGTTTAATGAGCAGTTCTTC. This rearrangement joins TRBV14 to TRBJ2-1; 11 positions agree with TRBD2. Germline loops: CDR1 SGHDN, CDR2 FVKESK. The J segment lost 7 bases and the V segment lost 4 bases, leaving 9 bases of the junction unmatched. CDR3 length: 16 residues.

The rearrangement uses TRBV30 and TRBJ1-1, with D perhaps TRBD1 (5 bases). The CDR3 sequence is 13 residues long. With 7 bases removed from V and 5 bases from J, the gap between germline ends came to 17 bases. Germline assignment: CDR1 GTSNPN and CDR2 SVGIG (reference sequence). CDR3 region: CAFQGILRTEAFF. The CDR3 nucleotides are TGTGCCTTTCAGGGAATTTTGCGGACTGAAGCTTTCTTT.

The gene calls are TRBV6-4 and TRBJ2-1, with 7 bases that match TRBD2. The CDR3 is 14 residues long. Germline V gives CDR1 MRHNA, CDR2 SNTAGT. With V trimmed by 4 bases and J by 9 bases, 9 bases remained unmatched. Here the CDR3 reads CASSADDREGEQFF. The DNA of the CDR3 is TGTGCCAGCAGTGCCGACGATAGGGAGGGTGAGCAGTTCTTC.

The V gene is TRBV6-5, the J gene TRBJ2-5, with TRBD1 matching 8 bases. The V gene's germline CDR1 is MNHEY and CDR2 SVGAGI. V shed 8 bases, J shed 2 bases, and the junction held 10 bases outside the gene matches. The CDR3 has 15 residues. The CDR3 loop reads CASSQTGDGQETQYF. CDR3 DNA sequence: TGTGCCAGCTCCCAGACAGGGGACGGGCAAGAGACCCAGTACTTC.

The CDR3 loop is CASSLAATGVQETQYF. CDR3 coding DNA: TGTGCCAGCAGCTTGGCGGCTACAGGGGTACAAGAGACCCAGTACTTC. This chain links TRBV5-5 with TRBJ2-5; 7 nucleotides align to TRBD1. V was clipped by 0 bases and J by 2 bases; unmatched bases: 7. The germline V gene has CDR1 SGHKS and CDR2 YYEKEE (reference sequence). The CDR3 runs 16 residues.

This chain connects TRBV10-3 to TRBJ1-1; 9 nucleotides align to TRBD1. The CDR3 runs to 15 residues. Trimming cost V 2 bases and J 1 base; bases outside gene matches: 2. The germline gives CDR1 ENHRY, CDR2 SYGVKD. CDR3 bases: TGTGCCATCAGTGAGGGGGGACAGGGGAACACTGAAGCTTTCTTT. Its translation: CAISEGGQGNTEAFF.